This T cell receptor beta chain was recorded in a study of blood T cell repertoires in COVID-19. The CDR3 sequence is 15 residues long. Trimming removed 1 base from V and 2 bases from J, with 11 bases in between. Per the germline V gene, CDR1 is SEHNR and CDR2 is FQNEAQ (reference sequence). Only in-frame clones appear in the TCRdb table, and some are missing; sequencing was by immunoSEQ multiplex PCR. The sample shows roughly 400,000 clones, 87% of them seen only once. The rearrangement joins TRBV7-9 to TRBJ1-2; no firm D call. The clonotype originates from a woman in her sixties with COVID-19, enrolled during active disease. The sequenced sample consisted of peripheral blood. CDR3 bases: TGTGCCAGCAGCTTAGTGGCACAGCCCAACTATGGCTACACCTTC. Its translation is CASSLVAQPNYGYTF.